A single sample gave rise to the 4 T cell receptor beta chains below, sequenced in a study of blood T cell repertoires in COVID-19. TCRdb keeps only in-frame clones here, not all; method: immunoSEQ multiplex PCR. The table lists fewer than 250,000 clones, roughly 82% of them singletons, with approximately 5.5% in the top ten. Sequenced input: peripheral blood. These receptors all stem from a woman of 80 years or more with COVID-19, enrolled during active disease.

This sequence joins TRBV7-2 and TRBJ1-2; 8 bases fit TRBD1. Germline V lookup: CDR1 SGHTA, CDR2 FQGNSA. The CDR3 has 15 amino acids. The V gene end was trimmed by 0 bases and the J gene end by 4 bases; junction bases not matched to a gene: 4. The CDR3 protein is CASSLAKTGAYGYTF. The CDR3 region has the DNA TGTGCCAGCAGCTTAGCCAAGACAGGGGCCTATGGCTACACCTTC.

This chain links TRBV3-1 (or the pseudogene TRBV3-2) with TRBJ2-5; 15 bases match TRBD2. This CDR3 contains 16 residues. CDR1 and CDR2 from the germline V gene are LGHDT and YNNKEL (reference sequence). The ends lost 4 bases at V and 3 bases at J; junction bases unmatched: 3. The CDR3 bases are TGTGCCAGCAGCCTGGGGACTAGCGGGGGGAAAGAGACCCAGTACTTC. Protein sequence: CASSLGTSGGKETQYF.

The chain combines TRBV2 with TRBJ1-1; D is possibly TRBD1 (5 bases). V was clipped by 0 bases and J by 11 bases, with 16 bases between them. The CDR3 has 14 amino acids. Germline V gene lookup returns CDR1 SNHLY and CDR2 FYNNEI. CDR3 sequence reads: CASSEALGHPVAFF. CDR3 nucleotides: TGTGCCAGCAGTGAAGCGCTGGGGCACCCCGTGGCTTTCTTT.

The chain has TRBV7-2 and TRBJ1-3; D uncertain. V was shortened by 5 bases and J by 0 bases, with 11 bases between the two germline ends. Germline assignment: CDR1 SGHTA and CDR2 FQGNSA. CDR3 size: 15 residues. This chain's CDR3 is CASSTFAYSGNTIYF. Written as DNA, the CDR3 is TGTGCCAGCAGCACCTTCGCCTACTCTGGAAACACCATATATTTT. Complete variable domain (other parts from reference TRBV7-2 and TRBJ1-3): GAGVSQSPSNKVTEKGKDVELRCDPISGHTALYWYRQSLGQGLEFLIYFQGNSAPDKSGLPSDRFSAERTGGSVSTLTIQRTQQEDSAVYLCASSTFAYSGNTIYFGEGSWLTVV.